This TCR beta chain came from a study of chemoradiotherapy in HPV16-positive cancers. Study overall: Candidate HPV-specific clones and shared TCR motifs came from two HPV16-positive patients.

TCRdb keeps only in-frame clones here, not all; method: immunoSEQ multiplex PCR. The data hold about 11,000 clones, with about 81% observed a single time. Germline lookup yields CDR1 LNHDA and CDR2 SQIVND (reference sequence). This CDR3 is 16 amino acids long. With 1 base clipped from V and 4 bases from J, the junction kept 9 bases outside the gene matches. The sample was taken from a patient who underwent chemoradiotherapy. The receptor comes from a human donor with HPV-associated anogenital cancer. This rearrangement joins TRBV19 to TRBJ2-7, with 8 positions matching TRBD1. The CDR3 protein is CASSIGSGQGGYEQYF. The DNA for the CDR3 is TGTGCCAGTAGTATAGGTTCCGGACAGGGTGGTTACGAGCAGTACTTC.